This T cell receptor (beta chain) emerged from a study of cytomegalovirus exposure and HLA in healthy donors. All donors participated as healthy donors of bone marrow. The PCR employed 60 Vbeta primers together with 13 Jbeta primers. Clones were sequenced by immunoSEQ multiplex PCR, and TCRdb holds only the in-frame ones, with some missing. The table shows about 98,000 clones, with about 81% occurring only once. Regarding the study as a whole: It was reported that the classifier diagnosed cytomegalovirus status with high specificity and sensitivity in both the original and validation cohorts. Analysis was performed later, and it showed HLA-associated TCR beta chains to be more clonally expanded than equally common others. Later work found that TCR association rates differed between HLA loci; DRB1 had the most and HLA-C the fewest.

Worth noting for this clone: The antigen remains undetermined.

The germline CDR1 and CDR2 sequences are SGHKS and YYEKEE (reference sequence). V shed 4 bases and J 8 bases; nucleotides not matched to a gene: 16. This CDR3 comprises 18 residues. The gene calls are TRBV5-5 and TRBJ2-6; 9 nucleotides match TRBD1. The sequenced sample was PBMCs. This sequence originates from a man aged 35-49 years in good health and CMV-seronegative. The CDR3 loop is CASSPLNRDRVTTNVLTF. As DNA, the CDR3 is TGTGCCAGCAGCCCCCTAAACCGGGACAGGGTTACTACCAACGTCCTGACTTTC.